The rows below give T cell receptor beta chains drawn from one sample of a study of regulatory T cells in long-lasting Graves disease. MiXCR, applied by TCRdb to the multiplex PCR reads, yields one record per CDR3 protein. The sample consists of about 560,000 distinct CDR3 sequences, about 16% of them appearing once. The same sample was also used in a study of T cells in Graves' hyperthyroidism and ophthalmopathy.

This specimen consisted of peripheral blood mononuclear cells (PBMCs), obtained at new diagnosis, from a patient treated with antithyroid drugs. Every receptor here comes from a man aged 18 to 30 with Graves disease. Each CDR3 is given with its conserved first and last residue. Fields, in order: clone size, J gene, D gene, V gene, CDR3 DNA, CDR3 protein. A D gene is named only where the DNA matches it firmly. Part of the rows lack a size; the others show once, few, many or a class for expanded clones.

clone size: .; J gene: TRBJ2-1; D gene: TRBD2; V gene: TRBV11-3; CDR3 DNA: TGTGCCAGCAGCTTAGACGGACTAGCGATGTACAATGAGCAGTTCTTC; CDR3 protein: CASSLDGLAMYNEQFF
clone size: .; J gene: TRBJ2-3; D gene: TRBD1; V gene: TRBV13; CDR3 DNA: TGTGCCAGCAGCTTAGTGGACAGGGGGCCGTCAGATACGCAGTATTTT; CDR3 protein: CASSLVDRGPSDTQYF
clone size: .; J gene: TRBJ1-4; D gene: .; V gene: TRBV20-1; CDR3 DNA: TGCAGTGCCCCCGACAGGTACTTGGGGGCGACAACTAATGAAAAACTGTTTTTT; CDR3 protein: CSAPDRYLGATTNEKLFF
clone size: .; J gene: TRBJ1-1; D gene: .; V gene: TRBV19; CDR3 DNA: TGTGCCAGTAGTAAAGGGAACACTGAAGCTTTCTTT; CDR3 protein: CASSKGNTEAFF
clone size: many; J gene: TRBJ2-7; D gene: TRBD1; V gene: TRBV27; CDR3 DNA: TGTGCCAGCGCTAGGGACAGGGGAATAGACGAGCAGTACTTC; CDR3 protein: CASARDRGIDEQYF
clone size: many; J gene: TRBJ2-1; D gene: .; V gene: TRBV5-1; CDR3 DNA: TGCGCCAGCAGCTTAGGGATCAGCTCCTACAATGAGCAGTTCTTC; CDR3 protein: CASSLGISSYNEQFF
clone size: .; J gene: TRBJ1-2; D gene: .; V gene: TRBV5-1; CDR3 DNA: TGTGCCAGCAGCTTGGGTCGACACCCCGCTTTGGGCTACACCTTC; CDR3 protein: CASSLGRHPALGYTF
clone size: many; J gene: TRBJ2-3; D gene: .; V gene: TRBV20-1; CDR3 DNA: TGCAGTGCTAGAGTAGGGGGAGGGGCAGATACGCAGTATTTT; CDR3 protein: CSARVGGGADTQYF
clone size: few; J gene: TRBJ2-7; D gene: .; V gene: TRBV6-1; CDR3 DNA: TGTGCCAGCGGGGCTCCCGACTACGAGCAGTACTTC; CDR3 protein: CASGAPDYEQYF
clone size: .; J gene: TRBJ2-1; D gene: TRBD1; V gene: TRBV7-7; CDR3 DNA: TGTGCTAGCAGTAATGCCGGACAGGGGGCAAATGAGCAGTTCTTC; CDR3 protein: CASSNAGQGANEQFF